This T cell receptor beta chain comes out of a study of PD-1 blockade in classical Hodgkin lymphoma. The study's findings and limits: With respect to the repertoire differences, their causes, possibly disease activity or prior therapy, remain undefined. The study reported lower baseline TCR diversity in newly diagnosed patients than in healthy donors. Patients excluded were those beginning nivolumab under 1 year after ASCT.

After removal of 8 bases from V and 0 bases from J, the junction contained 9 bases not matched to a gene. The CDR3 is 16 residues long. Germline loops: CDR1 MNHNY, CDR2 SVGAGI (reference sequence). Of note for this clone: Its matching antigen is unknown.

Each and every patient relapsed after autologous stem cell transplantation, and patients got differing brentuximab vedotin exposure. Data came from immunoSEQ multiplex PCR; TCRdb stores just in-frame clones and leaves some out. This sample has 45,000 to 65,000 clones, with roughly 73% found just once. The chain has TRBV6-6 and TRBJ1-1; TRBD1 matches at 10 bases. The source was peripheral blood mononuclear cells (PBMCs), collected before the second cycle of nivolumab. This receptor was taken from a human donor with classical Hodgkin lymphoma. Here the CDR3 DNA reads TGTGCCAGCTCCACCGGGACAGGGGCTGTGAACACTGAAGCTTTCTTT. Translating it yields CASSTGTGAVNTEAFF.